This T cell receptor (beta chain) originates from a study of T-cell memory formation after mild COVID-19. TCRdb passed the 5' RACE reads through MiXCR, listing each CDR3 protein once. The sample contains fewer than 600,000 distinct CDR3 sequences, about 20% of which appear only once. Per germline, CDR1 SGHKS and CDR2 YYEKEE (reference sequence). V lost 2 bases to trimming and J lost 11 bases, with 13 bases between them. The CDR3 spans 12 residues. Material: PBMCs or a T cell subset sorted from them (not recorded which). This sequence originates from an adult woman who had mild COVID-19 (a few samples of this study predate the infection). Cell type and time point are not known. This chain connects TRBV5-5 to TRBJ1-1; no reliable D call. DNA of the CDR3: TGTGCCAGCAGCTTTGATTACGGAGAGGCTTTCTTT. It encodes CASSFDYGEAFF.